This TCR beta chain was profiled in a study of blood T cell repertoires in COVID-19 (dated by TCRdb to 2019 to 2021). About the study as a whole: Samples from collaborators originated in the United States, Italy and Spain and spanned both the acute and convalescent phases of COVID-19. The material from the prospective study consisted of cDNA or gDNA derived from T cells, B-cell-depleted T cells, or PBMCs. The dataset comprised deeply sampled blood TCRbeta repertoires from subjects exposed to, actively infected with, or recovered from COVID-19. The repertoires were released in a freely available public database meant as a resource for research on the immune response to SARS-CoV-2. Samples were obtained from the ongoing ImmuneRACE study (first 160 participants) and from 1,200 or so subjects provided by 6 global collaborators. Sample metadata almost always included a de-identified subject ID, COVID-19 status, age in years and sex. Where available, HLA class I and class II types were taken from metadata supplied by the sample provider and were not determined by assay-based typing.

One collaborating source in Seattle enrolled patients while the patients were actively infected and followed the patients over time throughout the course of disease. Each collaborating institution followed its own protocols to collect whole blood in K2EDTA tubes. For TCRbeta analysis, collaborators shipped samples in one of three forms: frozen whole blood, isolated PBMCs, or DNA extracted from either of those sample types. General findings and caveats noted by the study authors: Clinical and demographic metadata were provided uncurated, with the amount varying by source and participant.

The V end gives up 8 bases and the J end 3 bases, leaving 6 bases in the junction not matched to a gene. CDR1 and CDR2 are read off the germline V gene as SGHRS and YFSETQ. From cysteine to phenylalanine, the CDR3 is 13 amino acids long. The entry retains the CDR3 DNA only, 39 bases that are in frame from base 1. TCRbeta CDR3 regions were amplified from genomic DNA using the immunoSEQ Assay, a bias-controlled multiplex PCR. The paper's data handling went like this. The number of nucleated cells in each sample was estimated from the amplification of reference gene primers within the assay. To quantify the absolute abundance of each unique TCRbeta CDR3 rearrangement, sequence reads were collapsed and filtered. Productive Simpson clonality was computed per sample as the square root of Simpson's diversity index over productive rearrangements. Entries here come from immuneACCESS through TCRdb and include only in-frame sequences with V and J called. Some clones fail to appear in such tables; in the studies checked, an unresolved V gene covers under half of the shortfall, and the cause of the remainder is unknown. Clone size and the V and J calls come from that table; the DNA yielded D and trimming. This sample gives 150,000 or so clones in total; roughly 86% of them show up just once. The ten most abundant clones make up roughly 0.58% of the sample.

This clone turned up a few times. Its antigen has not been determined. No much larger clone exists at a distance of one base, and base qualities are not known. The receptor was derived from a man between 60 and 75 years old with COVID-19, enrolled during active disease. The chain is assembled from TRBV5-1 and TRBJ2-5, with 8 bases aligning to TRBD1. Sequencing input: peripheral blood. The DNA sequence is given as TGCGCCAGTTGGACAGGGAGGAAAGAGACCCAGTACTTC. This sequence encodes CASWTGRKETQYF.